The rows below give T cell receptor beta chains drawn from one sample of a study of cytomegalovirus exposure and HLA in healthy donors. Sequenced by immunoSEQ multiplex PCR; TCRdb stores in-frame clones only, minus some. This repertoire shows some 44,000 clones, roughly 47% found once; its top ten account for roughly an eighth. Source material: PBMCs. All receptors derive from a human donor in good health. CDR3s include the opening cysteine and the closing phenylalanine or tryptophan. D genes are given only for firm matches. The size field is filled for only some rows; it gives once, few, many or a size class.

>TRBV4-2|-|-|TRBJ2-5
TGTGCCAGCAGCCCAGAGGGGGGGCGGGAGACCCAGTACTTC
CASSPEGGRETQYF
>TRBV19|once|TRBD2|TRBJ2-3
TGTGCCAGTAGTTTCCGGGGGGGCGAGACAGATACGCAGTATTTT
CASSFRGGETDTQYF
>TRBV6-6|once|TRBD2|TRBJ2-3
TGTGCCAGCAGTTCGGGGGGGCCGACAGATACGCAGTATTTT
CASSSGGPTDTQYF
>TRBV19|-|-|TRBJ1-1
TGTGCCAGTAGTATGTCGCAGGCGCTCTCAAACACTGAAGCTTTCTTT
CASSMSQALSNTEAFF
>TRBV6-5|-|-|TRBJ1-1
TGTGCCAGCAGTCCACCGGGAGGGAAAACTGAAGCTTTCTTT
CASSPPGGKTEAFF
>TRBV4-1|-|-|TRBJ2-6
TGCGCCAGCAGCCCTCCTCCGGGAACGACTGGGGCCAACGTCCTGACTTTC
CASSPPPGTTGANVLTF
>TRBV19|-|-|TRBJ2-4
TGTGCCACCAATTCCCTCGAGAAAAACATTCAGTACTTC
CATNSLEKNIQYF
>TRBV5-8|few|-|TRBJ1-1
TGTGCCAGCAGCCGAAACCCCGGGACACAGAACACTGAAGCTTTCTTT
CASSRNPGTQNTEAFF
>TRBV18|few|-|TRBJ1-2
TGTGCCAGCTCACCAGGGGGGACCAAGGACTATGGCTACACCTTC
CASSPGGTKDYGYTF
>TRBV28|-|-|TRBJ2-1
TGTGCCAGCAGGTTATCCCCTCGCGACAGACACAATGAGCAGTTCTTC
CASRLSPRDRHNEQFF
>TRBV6-1|few|-|TRBJ2-1
TGTGCCACCCGACCCTTTAGCGTCCGGTCCGATGAGCAGTTCTTC
CATRPFSVRSDEQFF
>TRBV7-2|-|-|TRBJ2-5
TGTGCCAGCAGCTTAGCGTCAATCGGTCGGGGGACCCAGTACTTC
CASSLASIGRGTQYF
>TRBV6-1|-|TRBD1|TRBJ2-2
TGTGCCAGCAGTCCTCAGGGGGAATACGGCGGGGAGCTGTTTTTT
CASSPQGEYGGELFF
>TRBV6-5|-|-|TRBJ1-5
TGTGCCAGCACCTCTAGGGAGAATCAGCCCCAGCATTTT
CASTSRENQPQHF
>TRBV6-5|-|TRBD1|TRBJ2-7
TGTGCCAGCAGTTACTCATCAGGGGGATTCCACGAGCAGTACTTC
CASSYSSGGFHEQYF
>TRBV7-9|-|-|TRBJ1-1
TGTGCCAGCAGCCCCGGGAACGGCGGAGGGGCTGAAGCTTTCTTT
CASSPGNGGGAEAFF
>TRBV28|-|TRBD1|TRBJ1-5
TGTGCCAGCAGTCCGGACAGGGACTTTTTGCCCCAGCATTTT
CASSPDRDFLPQHF
>TRBV6-5|-|TRBD1|TRBJ1-5
TGTGCCAGCAACCTCCAGGGACAGGGTGTTTTGCCCCAGCATTTT
CASNLQGQGVLPQHF
>TRBV18|-|-|TRBJ2-7
TGTGCCAGCTCACCACCGGGGCGGGGTACGGGTTACGAGCAGTACTTC
CASSPPGRGTGYEQYF
>TRBV6-1|-|-|TRBJ2-5
TGTGCCAGCAGTGAAGCAGCGGGTGCGGCCCAGTACTTC
CASSEAAGAAQYF
>TRBV5-1|few|-|TRBJ1-2
TGCGCCAGCAGCTTGGTACAGGAATATGGCTACACCTTC
CASSLVQEYGYTF
>TRBV5-1|few|-|TRBJ1-5
TGCGCCAGCAGCTTGGCTGGACAGTTGGATCAGCCCCAGCATTTT
CASSLAGQLDQPQHF
>TRBV7-9|-|TRBD2|TRBJ2-1
TGTGCCAGCAGCCCCCAGGTGAGACTAGCGGGAGGATCCAATGAGCAGTTCTTC
CASSPQVRLAGGSNEQFF
>TRBV2|-|TRBD2|TRBJ2-1
TGTGCCAGCAGCGCCGGGACTAGCGGGATCGAATTCTTC
CASSAGTSGIEFF
>TRBV6-5|few|-|TRBJ2-7
TGTGCCAGCAGTTACGGGCGGGAATACGAGCAGTACTTC
CASSYGREYEQYF
>TRBV28|-|TRBD1|TRBJ1-3
TGTGCCAGCAGTAACCCTCAGGGGGCTGGAAACACCATATATTTT
CASSNPQGAGNTIYF
>TRBV19|-|TRBD1|TRBJ1-3
TGTGCCAGTGATGCAGGGGGAACTGGAAACACCATATATTTT
CASDAGGTGNTIYF
>TRBV7-2|-|TRBD2|TRBJ2-5
TGTGCCAGCAGCCTCCGACTAGCGGGGACCCAAGAGACCCAGTACTTC
CASSLRLAGTQETQYF
>TRBV7-2|few|TRBD2|TRBJ2-7
TGTGCCAGCAGCCCAAGGACTAGCGGGGGCTACGAGCAGTACTTC
CASSPRTSGGYEQYF
>TRBV7-3|-|TRBD1|TRBJ1-6
TGTGCCAGCAGCTTCTCCGGGACAGGGGGCGCCGCGGCTTCACCCCTCCACTTT
CASSFSGTGGAAASPLHF
>TRBV29-1|-|-|TRBJ1-2
TGCAGCCCTGAGGATGGCTACACCTTC
CSPEDGYTF
>TRBV5-1|-|-|TRBJ1-1
TGCGCCAGCAGCTTGGCAGGGTGGAACACTGAAGCTTTCTTT
CASSLAGWNTEAFF
>TRBV18|few|-|TRBJ2-4
TGTGCCAGCTCACCGGGGCAGGGGGGCATTCAGTACTTC
CASSPGQGGIQYF
>TRBV6-1|-|TRBD1|TRBJ1-4
TGTGCCAGCCGGGACAGGGGTGAAAAACTGTTTTTT
CASRDRGEKLFF
>TRBV5-4|-|-|TRBJ2-2
TGTGCCAGCAGCTTGAGCCTAGCAGAGATCACCGGGGAGCTGTTTTTT
CASSLSLAEITGELFF
>TRBV5-4|-|TRBD2|TRBJ2-1
TGCGCCAGCAGCCAACGATCTAGCGGTAATAATGAGCAGTTCTTC
CASSQRSSGNNEQFF
>TRBV19|-|-|TRBJ1-5
TGTGCCAGTAGTGGGCCCACCGGTCAGCCCCAGCATTTT
CASSGPTGQPQHF
>TRBV2|-|-|TRBJ1-2
TGTGCCAGCAGTTCGGAAGCGGGGGCCGCCTATGGCTACACCTTC
CASSSEAGAAYGYTF
>TRBV7-9|-|TRBD2|TRBJ2-7
TGTGCCGTGACTAGCGGGAGGAAATACCTCTCCTACGAGCAGTACTTC
CAVTSGRKYLSYEQYF
>TRBV7-2|-|-|TRBJ1-1
TGTGCCAGCAGCGGCAGGAGGGCGAACACTGAAGCTTTCTTT
CASSGRRANTEAFF
>TRBV10-3|-|-|TRBJ1-5
TGTGCCATCAGTGGTAATAGGGGGGGGACGCATCAGCCCCAGCATTTT
CAISGNRGGTHQPQHF
>TRBV20-1|once|-|TRBJ1-1
TGCAGTGCCATCGGACAGACTGAAGCTTTCTTT
CSAIGQTEAFF
>TRBV2|-|TRBD1|TRBJ2-2
TGTGCCAGCAGTGGACAGGGTTGGGCAACCGGGGAGCTGTTTTTT
CASSGQGWATGELFF
>TRBV2|few|-|TRBJ1-1
TGTGCCAGCAGTGGGACTCTTGAAGCTTTCTTT
CASSGTLEAFF
>TRBV14|-|TRBD1|TRBJ2-7
TGTGCCAGCAGCCAAGCGACAGGGTACACCTACGAGCAGTACTTC
CASSQATGYTYEQYF
>TRBV7-9|few|-|TRBJ2-7
TGTGCCAGCAGCTTTTTAGGGGGGGCAAAAGGAGAGCAGTACTTC
CASSFLGGAKGEQYF
>TRBV2|few|-|TRBJ1-1
TGTGCCAGCAGTGATTTAGGGGTCGCTTTCTTT
CASSDLGVAFF
>TRBV30|few|-|TRBJ1-4
TGTGCCTGGAGTGTAAAGGGGGTCCGAAATAATGAAAAACTGTTTTTT
CAWSVKGVRNNEKLFF
>TRBV7-3|few|-|TRBJ2-1
TGTGCCAGCAGCTTCCTTAGCGCCTCCTACAATGAGCAGTTCTTC
CASSFLSASYNEQFF
>TRBV19|-|-|TRBJ2-3
TGTGCCAGTAGTATAGGTCTGACAGGCTCCTCCACAGATACGCAGTATTTT
CASSIGLTGSSTDTQYF
>TRBV4-2|few|TRBD1|TRBJ1-2
TGTGCCAGCAGCCAAGACGGACAGGGGGAAGTTGGCTACACCTTC
CASSQDGQGEVGYTF
>TRBV28|few|-|TRBJ1-5
TGTGCCAGCAGTTTGAAGACCGTCGGGGGTCAGCCCCAGCATTTT
CASSLKTVGGQPQHF
>TRBV7-2|-|-|TRBJ1-1
TGTGCCAGCAGCTTTTGGCAGCGAGGGAGGACTGAAGCTTTCTTT
CASSFWQRGRTEAFF
>TRBV18|few|-|TRBJ2-3
TGTGCCAGCTCACCGGTTATCCGGGGGACAGATACGCAGTATTTT
CASSPVIRGTDTQYF
>TRBV5-1|-|TRBD1|TRBJ2-3
TGCGCCAGTGTATTTCGGGACAGGGTCACAGATACGCAGTATTTT
CASVFRDRVTDTQYF